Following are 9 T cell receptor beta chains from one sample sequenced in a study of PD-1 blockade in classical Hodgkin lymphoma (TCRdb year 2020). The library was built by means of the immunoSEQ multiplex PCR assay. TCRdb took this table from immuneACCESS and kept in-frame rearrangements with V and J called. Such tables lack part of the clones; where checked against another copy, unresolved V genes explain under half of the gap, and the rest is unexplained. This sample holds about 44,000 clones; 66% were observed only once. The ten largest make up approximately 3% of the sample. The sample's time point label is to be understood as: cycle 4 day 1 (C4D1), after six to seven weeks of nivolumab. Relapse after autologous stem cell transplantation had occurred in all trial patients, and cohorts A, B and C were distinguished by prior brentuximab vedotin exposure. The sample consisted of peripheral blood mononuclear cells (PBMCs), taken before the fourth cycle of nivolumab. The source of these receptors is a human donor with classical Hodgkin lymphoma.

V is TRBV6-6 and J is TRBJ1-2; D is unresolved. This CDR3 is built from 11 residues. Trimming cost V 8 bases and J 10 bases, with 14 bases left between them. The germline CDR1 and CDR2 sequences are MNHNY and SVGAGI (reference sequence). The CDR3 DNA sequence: TGTGCCAGCTCCCCGGGGAAGGACTACACCTTC. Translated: CASSPGKDYTF.

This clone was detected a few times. CDR3 protein: CASSLAIMDTEAFF. The CDR3 DNA sequence: TGTGCCAGCAGCTTAGCCATCATGGACACTGAAGCTTTCTTT. The chain has TRBV11-1 and TRBJ1-1; no clear D. V was pared by 0 bases and J by 3 bases, with 8 bases between. The germline V gene has CDR1 SGHAT and CDR2 FQDESV (reference sequence). This CDR3 region has 14 residues. Using reference TRBV11-1 and TRBJ1-1 for the parts outside the CDR3, the full variable domain is EAEVAQSPRYKITEKSQAVAFWCDPISGHATLYWYRQILGQGPELLVQFQDESVVDDSQLPKDRFSAERLKGVDSTLKIQPAELGDSAMYLCASSLAIMDTEAFFGQGTRLTVV.

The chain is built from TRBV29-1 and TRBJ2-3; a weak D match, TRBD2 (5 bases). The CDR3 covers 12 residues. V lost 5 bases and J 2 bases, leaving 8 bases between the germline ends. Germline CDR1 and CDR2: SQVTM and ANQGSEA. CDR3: CSVSGNTDTQYF. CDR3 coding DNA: TGCAGCGTTTCCGGGAACACAGATACGCAGTATTTT.

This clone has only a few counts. The CDR3, as DNA: TGTGCCAGCAGTCCTTGGGGGCAGGGCGAAAACATTCAGTACTTC. This gives the protein CASSPWGQGENIQYF. The chain employs TRBV6-1 and TRBJ2-4, with D perhaps matching TRBD1 (6 bases). Germline V lookup: CDR1 MNHNS, CDR2 SASEGT. The CDR3 extends over 15 amino acids. The V end lost 5 bases, the J end lost 5 bases, and 16 bases lay between the germline ends.

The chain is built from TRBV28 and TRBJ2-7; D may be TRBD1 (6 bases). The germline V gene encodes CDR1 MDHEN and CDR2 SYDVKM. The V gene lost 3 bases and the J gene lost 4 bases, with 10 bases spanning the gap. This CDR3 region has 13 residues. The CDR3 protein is CASSLGALYEQYF. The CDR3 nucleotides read TGTGCCAGCAGTTTGGGGGCGTTGTACGAGCAGTACTTC.

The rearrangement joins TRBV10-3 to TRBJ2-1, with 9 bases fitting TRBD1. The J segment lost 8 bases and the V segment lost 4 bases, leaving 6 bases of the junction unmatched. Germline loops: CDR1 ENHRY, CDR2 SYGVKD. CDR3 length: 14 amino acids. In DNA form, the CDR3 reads TGTGCCATCAGTGTCGGGACAGGGATCGATGAGCAGTTCTTC. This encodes CAISVGTGIDEQFF.

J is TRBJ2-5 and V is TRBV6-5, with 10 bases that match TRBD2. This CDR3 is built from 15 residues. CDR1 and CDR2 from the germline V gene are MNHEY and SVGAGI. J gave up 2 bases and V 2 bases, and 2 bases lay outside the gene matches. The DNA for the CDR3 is TGTGCCAGCAGTTACCCACTAGCGGGGCAAGAGACCCAGTACTTC. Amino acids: CASSYPLAGQETQYF.

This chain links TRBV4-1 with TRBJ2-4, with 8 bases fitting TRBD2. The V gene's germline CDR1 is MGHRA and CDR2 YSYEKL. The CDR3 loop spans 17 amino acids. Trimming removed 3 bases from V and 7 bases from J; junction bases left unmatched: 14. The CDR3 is CASSQSYLSGIRNIQYF. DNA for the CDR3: TGCGCCAGCAGCCAGAGTTACCTTAGCGGGATTAGGAACATTCAGTACTTC.

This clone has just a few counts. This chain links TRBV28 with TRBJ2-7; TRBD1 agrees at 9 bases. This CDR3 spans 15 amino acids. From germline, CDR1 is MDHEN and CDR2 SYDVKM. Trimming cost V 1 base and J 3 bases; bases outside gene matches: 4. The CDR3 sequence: CASSLSGTGSYEQYF. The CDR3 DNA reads TGTGCCAGCAGTTTATCGGGGACAGGGAGCTACGAGCAGTACTTC.